This TCR beta chain was captured in a study of T cell responses to AZD1222 COVID-19 vaccine. This CDR3 has 16 residues. Looked up from germline, CDR1 is SGHRS and CDR2 is YFSETQ. V was pared by 0 bases and J by 4 bases, with 5 bases of the junction left unmatched. Assay used: immunoSEQ multiplex PCR; TCRdb lists only in-frame clones, some missing. The table shows roughly 140,000 clones, with 90% occurring only once. There are a few counts of this clone. The antigen is unknown. Study-wide results and limits: Only a handful of AZD1222 recipients were seropositive at baseline.

The origin of this receptor is an adult in good health. The chain links TRBV5-1 to TRBJ2-1; 9 nucleotides line up with TRBD2. The starting material was peripheral blood, obtained on day 0 of AZD1222 vaccination. In DNA, the CDR3 is TGCGCCAGCAGCTTGGGCGGGGGGGCCGGATACAATGAGCAGTTCTTC. This translates into CASSLGGGAGYNEQFF. Variable domain in full (rest from reference TRBV5-1 and TRBJ2-1): KAGVTQTPRYLIKTRGQQVTLSCSPISGHRSVSWYQQTPGQGLQFLFEYFSETQRNKGNFPGRFSGRQFSNSRSEMNVSTLELGDSALYLCASSLGGGAGYNEQFFGPGTRLTVL.